These 23 T cell receptor beta chains came from one sample sequenced in a study of PD-L1 blockade in urothelial cancer. Regarding time point: peripheral blood 6 weeks after treatment start. The assay was immunoSEQ multiplex PCR, and TCRdb's table has in-frame clones only and misses some. This table holds 29,000 or so clones, 79% found once. The sample here was PBMCs, taken around atezolizumab (anti-PD-L1) treatment. These receptor sequences come from a man aged 70 or older with urothelial cancer.

This chain uses TRBV30 with TRBJ1-1, with 9 bases matching TRBD1. The CDR3 extends over 13 amino acids. Germline V gene lookup returns CDR1 GTSNPN and CDR2 SVGIG (reference sequence). The V and J ends lost 2 bases and 6 bases, in that order; junction bases with no gene match: 4. The CDR3, as DNA: TGTGCCTGGAGTCGACAGGGGGTATCTGAAGCTTTCTTT. This translates into CAWSRQGVSEAFF.

The chain joins TRBV5-1 to TRBJ2-3; TRBD1 agrees at 7 bases. Germline V lookup: CDR1 SGHRS, CDR2 YFSETQ. Trimming at V came to 4 bases and at J to 5 bases, leaving 7 bases not matched to a gene. The CDR3 spans 14 residues. The CDR3 DNA sequence: TGCGCCAGCAGCCCGGAGACAGGGTTAGATACGCAGTATTTT. Its protein is CASSPETGLDTQYF. The full variable domain, in which reference TRBV5-1 and TRBJ2-3 provide the parts outside the CDR3, is KAGVTQTPRYLIKTRGQQVTLSCSPISGHRSVSWYQQTPGQGLQFLFEYFSETQRNKGNFPGRFSGRQFSNSRSEMNVSTLELGDSALYLCASSPETGLDTQYFGPGTRLTVL.

The genes are TRBV2 and TRBJ1-2; 9 bases agree with TRBD1. CDR1 is SNHLY, CDR2 FYNNEI, per germline. Germline trimming cut 4 bases from V and 4 bases from J; bases unmatched to any gene: 7. The CDR3 has 15 amino acids. CDR3 DNA sequence: TGTGCCAGCAGTGCATACAGGGGGCGCAGCTATGGCTACACCTTC. Protein sequence: CASSAYRGRSYGYTF.

The rearrangement links TRBV5-1 to TRBJ2-3, with TRBD2 identical over 12 bases. V trimming: 5 bases; J trimming: 4 bases; junction bases outside the gene matches: 5. The CDR3 runs to 15 residues. The germline gives CDR1 SGHRS, CDR2 YFSETQ. CDR3 residues: CASRRLAGVSDTQYF. The CDR3 DNA sequence: TGCGCCAGCAGGCGACTAGCGGGGGTTTCAGATACGCAGTATTTT.

V usage is TRBV5-1 and J usage is TRBJ2-7; D remains unclear. V gave up 0 bases and J gave up 0 bases, with 7 bases separating them. This CDR3 is built from 14 residues. Germline loops: CDR1 SGHRS, CDR2 YFSETQ. In DNA form, the CDR3 reads TGCGCCAGCAGCTTGGCCGAGAGCTCCTACGAGCAGTACTTC. Translating gives CASSLAESSYEQYF.

The gene calls are TRBV28 and TRBJ1-1, with 8 bases fitting TRBD1. This CDR3 is 12 amino acids long. V trimming: 10 bases; J trimming: 6 bases; junction bases outside the gene matches: 7. Germline V lookup: CDR1 MDHEN, CDR2 SYDVKM. CDR3 in amino acids: CATRTGRPEAFF. CDR3 in DNA: TGTGCCACCAGGACAGGGAGGCCTGAAGCTTTCTTT.

V and J are TRBV7-9 and TRBJ2-3; D possibly corresponds to TRBD1 (6 bases). The CDR3 contains 13 residues. Germline V gene data show CDR1 as SEHNR and CDR2 as FQNEAQ (reference sequence). Trimming left V 4 bases short and J 4 bases short, with 9 bases between. CDR3 sequence: CASSSSGADTQYF. CDR3 DNA sequence: TGTGCCAGCAGCTCCTCAGGGGCAGATACGCAGTATTTT.

This chain joins TRBV2 and TRBJ2-7; D is perhaps TRBD2 (5 bases). With 6 bases removed from V and 4 bases from J, the gap between germline ends came to 16 bases. The CDR3 runs 14 residues. Per germline, CDR1 SNHLY and CDR2 FYNNEI. The CDR3 is CASRVGLPGYEQYF. In DNA, the CDR3 is TGTGCCAGCAGGGTTGGGCTCCCGGGGTACGAGCAGTACTTC.

Only one count was recorded for this clone. Other DNA sequences of this sample code for an identical CDR3. The chain is built from TRBV6-1 and TRBJ2-5; 7 nucleotides line up with TRBD2. Germline V gene sequence: CDR1 MNHNS, CDR2 SASEGT. The CDR3 spans 14 residues. The trim removed 7 bases at V and 4 bases at J, leaving 9 bases unmatched. CDR3 sequence reads: CASNRREGRETQYF. The CDR3 region has the DNA TGTGCCAGCAACAGAAGGGAGGGGAGAGAGACCCAGTACTTC.

This clone was picked up one time. The DNA of the CDR3 is TGTGCCAGCTCAACGGCACGAGGTGGAGATACGCAGTATTTT. Translating it yields CASSTARGGDTQYF. The chain links TRBV18 to TRBJ2-3, with D unresolved. The length of the CDR3 is 14 residues. Deletions cut 5 bases from V and 5 bases from J, with 14 bases between. Per the germline V gene, CDR1 is KGHSH and CDR2 is LQKENI.

The chain has TRBV18 and TRBJ2-7, with a weak D call TRBD1 (6 bases). The CDR3 totals 13 residues. Germline V gene data show CDR1 as KGHSH and CDR2 as LQKENI. V gave up 3 bases and J gave up 9 bases, with 15 bases separating them. The CDR3 here is CASSPSETGTQYF. CDR3 in DNA: TGTGCCAGCTCACCTTCGGAAACAGGGACGCAGTACTTC.

This sequence joins TRBV5-1 and TRBJ1-4, with TRBD1 identical over 8 bases. This CDR3 is built from 15 residues. Unmatched junction bases numbered 10, after V lost 5 bases and J lost 7 bases. In germline, CDR1 is SGHRS, CDR2 YFSETQ. The CDR3 DNA follows: TGCGCCAGCAGTTTGACAGGGGCAGGGGGTGAAAAACTGTTTTTT. Amino acid sequence: CASSLTGAGGEKLFF.

The chain carries TRBV19 and TRBJ2-3; D call uncertain. V was shortened by 6 bases and J by 0 bases, with 7 bases between the two germline ends. Germline CDR1 is LNHDA and CDR2 is SQIVND (reference sequence). CDR3 length equals 13 residues. The CDR3 loop reads CASRWASTDTQYF. The CDR3 DNA sequence: TGTGCCAGTAGGTGGGCTAGCACAGATACGCAGTATTTT.

V and J are TRBV13 and TRBJ2-2; weak D call: TRBD2 (6 bases). Germline V gene data show CDR1 as PRHDT and CDR2 as FYEKMQ (reference sequence). Trimming took 0 bases from V and 5 from J, leaving 16 bases between them. CDR3 length equals 17 residues. In nucleotides, the CDR3 is TGTGCCAGCAGCTTAGGAGTTGGAGGGGCGGAAACCGGGGAGCTGTTTTTT. Its protein is CASSLGVGGAETGELFF.

The chain couples TRBV19 to TRBJ1-2; 10 bases are a match to TRBD1. Germline lookup yields CDR1 LNHDA and CDR2 SQIVND (reference sequence). The CDR3 is 14 residues long. J lost 6 bases, V lost 9 bases, and 10 bases had no gene match. As DNA, the CDR3 is TGTGCCAGCAGACCTCGGGACAGGGGTGATGGCTACACCTTC. Protein sequence: CASRPRDRGDGYTF.

V is TRBV9 and J is TRBJ1-2; TRBD1 matches 7 bases. The CDR3 spans 14 residues. Losses at the gene ends were 4 bases for V and 1 base for J; bases not matched to a gene: 4. Germline assignment: CDR1 SGDLS and CDR2 YYNGEE. The chain's CDR3 is CASSQGGVNYGYTF. The CDR3 DNA follows: TGTGCCAGCAGCCAGGGGGGAGTTAACTATGGCTACACCTTC.

This clone is a singleton in its sample. This chain uses TRBV5-1 with TRBJ1-1; a possible D gene is TRBD1 (6 bases). This CDR3 has 15 residues. Trimming removed 0 bases from V and 0 bases from J, with 9 bases in between. The germline V gene encodes CDR1 SGHRS and CDR2 YFSETQ. CDR3 DNA sequence: TGCGCCAGCAGCTTGGGACAGGTCGTGAACACTGAAGCTTTCTTT. Protein product: CASSLGQVVNTEAFF. The variable domain in full, completed from reference TRBV5-1 and TRBJ1-1, reads KAGVTQTPRYLIKTRGQQVTLSCSPISGHRSVSWYQQTPGQGLQFLFEYFSETQRNKGNFPGRFSGRQFSNSRSEMNVSTLELGDSALYLCASSLGQVVNTEAFFGQGTRLTVV.

The chain recombines TRBV6-4 with TRBJ1-1; D might be TRBD1 (6 bases). The V end was cut by 0 bases, the J end by 1 base, with 6 bases between. Germline-derived CDR1 and CDR2 are MRHNA and SNTAGT. CDR3 length: 14 residues. Here the CDR3 reads CASSDSDRNTEAFF. CDR3 DNA: TGTGCCAGCAGTGACTCGGACAGGAACACTGAAGCTTTCTTT.

V and J are TRBV4-2 and TRBJ1-2; TRBD1 matches 8 bases. Trimming removed 1 base from V and 5 bases from J; junction bases left unmatched: 6. CDR1 and CDR2 from the germline V gene are LGHNA and YNFKEQ. CDR3 length: 15 amino acids. CDR3 in amino acids: CASSQGTGNQYGYTF. The CDR3 DNA sequence: TGTGCCAGCAGCCAAGGGACAGGGAACCAGTATGGCTACACCTTC.

The chain links TRBV6-5 to TRBJ1-2, with D perhaps TRBD1 (6 bases). The CDR3 is 14 residues long. CDR1 and CDR2 from the germline V gene are MNHEY and SVGAGI. The V end lost 5 bases, the J end lost 8 bases, and 18 bases lay between the germline ends. In DNA, the CDR3 is TGTGCCAGCAGTGCCCGGGACACCTTAGACGGCTACACCTTC. Translation gives CASSARDTLDGYTF.

CDR3: CASRAGTGPNIQYF. The CDR3, as DNA: TGTGCCAGCAGAGCCGGGACAGGGCCAAACATTCAGTACTTC. The chain couples TRBV6-1 to TRBJ2-4; 9 bases are a match to TRBD1. The junction had 6 bases not matched to a gene; V was cut back by 6 bases and J by 6 bases. The CDR3 is made up of 14 amino acids. The germline CDR1 and CDR2 sequences are MNHNS and SASEGT.

The V and J genes are TRBV7-2 and TRBJ2-1; D unclear. Trimming left V 5 bases short and J 1 base short, with 9 bases between. The CDR3 is 14 amino acids. Germline values: CDR1 SGHTA, CDR2 FQGNSA. The CDR3 region has the DNA TGTGCCAGCAGCCCCCCCGGGTCCTACAATGAGCAGTTCTTC. It translates to CASSPPGSYNEQFF.

This clone was detected a few times. V and J are TRBV6-6 and TRBJ2-7; 8 bases are a match to TRBD1. The CDR3 is 15 residues long. Germline V lookup: CDR1 MNHNY, CDR2 SVGAGI (reference sequence). The trim removed 5 bases at V and 2 bases at J, leaving 8 bases unmatched. Written as DNA, the CDR3 is TGTGCCAGCAGTAGACGGGACAGGATTACCTACGAGCAGTACTTC. Encoded protein: CASSRRDRITYEQYF.